A single sample gave rise to the 32 T cell receptor beta chains below, sequenced in a study of cytomegalovirus exposure and HLA in healthy donors. TCRdb keeps only in-frame clones here, not all; method: immunoSEQ multiplex PCR. The sample shows roughly 110,000 clones, less than 90% of them seen only once. Sequenced input: PBMCs. The origin of the receptors is a woman between 18 and 30 years old in good health and CMV-seropositive.

The CDR3 region is CASSTGQSRIAGSTGELFF. CDR3 DNA sequence: TGTGCCAGCAGCACGGGACAGAGTAGGATAGCGGGGAGCACCGGGGAGCTGTTTTTT. This sequence joins TRBV5-4 and TRBJ2-2, with D possibly being TRBD2 (8 bases). Trimming took off 4 bases at V and 4 bases at J, with 26 bases between the two ends. The CDR3 totals 19 residues. The V gene's germline CDR1 is SGHNT and CDR2 YYREEE (reference sequence). The whole variable domain, filled in from reference TRBV5-4 and TRBJ2-2, reads ETGVTQSPTHLIKTRGQQVTLRCSSQSGHNTVSWYQQALGQGPQFIFQYYREEENGRGNFPPRFSGLQFPNYSSELNVNALELDDSALYLCASSTGQSRIAGSTGELFFGEGSRLTVL.

V is TRBV5-6 and J is TRBJ2-7, with 9 bases matching TRBD1. Germline lookup yields CDR1 SGHDT and CDR2 YYEEEE. The CDR3 length is 14 residues. V was clipped by 4 bases and J by 6 bases; unmatched bases: 8. The CDR3 nucleotides read TGTGCCAGCAGCGCCGGGACAGGGATGAGCGAGCAGTACGTC. As protein: CASSAGTGMSEQYV.

The J gene is TRBJ2-7, the V gene TRBV6-4; the D gene is possibly TRBD2 (6 bases). V gave up 3 bases and J gave up 1 base, with 16 bases separating them. Germline V CDR1 and CDR2: MRHNA, SNTAGT. The CDR3 runs to 16 residues. The CDR3 bases are TGTGCCAGCAGTGAGAGTGAGGCAGGGAGGTCCTACGAGCAGTACTTC. Translated: CASSESEAGRSYEQYF.

The gene calls are TRBV4-1 and TRBJ1-1; D not certain. Trimming cost V 7 bases and J 5 bases, with 20 bases left between them. Germline CDR1 reads MGHRA; CDR2 reads YSYEKL. The CDR3 has 15 residues. DNA of the CDR3: TGCGCCAGCACCTCCCCAGCGCGACGGCGGACTGAAGCTTTCTTT. It is translated as CASTSPARRRTEAFF.

This clone was recorded only once. The chain has TRBV7-8 and TRBJ2-3; tentative D call: TRBD1 (5 bases). Germline V CDR1 and CDR2: SGHVS, FQNEAQ. V was trimmed by 1 base and J by 0 bases, leaving 8 bases between them. The CDR3 sequence is 15 residues long. The CDR3 region is CASSLEGASTDTQYF. In DNA form, the CDR3 reads TGTGCCAGCAGCTTAGAAGGGGCCAGCACAGATACGCAGTATTTT.

This chain links TRBV6-1 with TRBJ2-7; 8 bases map to TRBD1. The germline V gene encodes CDR1 MNHNS and CDR2 SASEGT. The junction had 6 bases not matched to a gene; V was cut back by 2 bases and J by 3 bases. This CDR3 is 15 amino acids long. CDR3 protein: CASSEWWTGSYEQYV. The CDR3 region has the DNA TGTGCCAGCAGTGAATGGTGGACAGGGAGCTACGAGCAGTACGTC.

V is TRBV4-1 and J is TRBJ1-1; perhaps TRBD1 as D (5 bases). In germline, CDR1 is MGHRA, CDR2 YSYEKL. This CDR3 spans 16 amino acids. The V gene lost 0 bases and the J gene lost 6 bases, with 17 bases spanning the gap. The CDR3 reads CASSQEITRVQAEAFF. The CDR3 DNA is TGCGCCAGCAGCCAAGAAATTACCAGGGTTCAGGCTGAAGCTTTCTTT.

V is TRBV29-1 and J is TRBJ2-5; 8 bases line up with TRBD1. Germline CDR1 SQVTM, CDR2 ANQGSEA. The CDR3 is made up of 13 amino acids. Trimming at V came to 3 bases and at J to 3 bases, leaving 3 bases not matched to a gene. CDR3: CSVDRTGKETQYF. The CDR3 coding sequence is TGCAGCGTTGACCGGACAGGGAAAGAGACCCAGTACTTC.

This CDR3 reads CASSYSRDRGGSPLHF. CDR3 nucleotides: TGTGCCAGCAGTTACTCGAGGGACAGGGGCGGTTCACCCCTCCACTTT. The chain is built from TRBV6-5 and TRBJ1-6, with 10 bases matching TRBD1. Germline values: CDR1 MNHEY, CDR2 SVGAGI. CDR3 length equals 16 residues. J gave up 9 bases and V 0 bases, and 5 bases lay outside the gene matches.

The chain joins TRBV6-6 to TRBJ2-1; D call uncertain. This CDR3 region has 11 residues. Per germline, CDR1 MNHNY and CDR2 SVGAGI (reference sequence). V gave up 10 bases and J gave up 1 base, with 5 bases separating them. As DNA, the CDR3 is TGTGCCACCAATTCCTACAATGAGCAGTTCTTC. It is translated as CATNSYNEQFF.

V gene TRBV5-8 combines with J gene TRBJ2-5; possible D gene TRBD2, 6 bases. Germline assignment: CDR1 SGHTS and CDR2 YDEGEE. Trimming pared 0 bases from V and 5 bases from J, leaving 14 bases between. The CDR3 extends over 15 amino acids. CDR3 sequence (DNA): TGTGCCAGCAGCTTGGATGGCGGGGAAGGGGAGACCCAGTACTTC. This codes for CASSLDGGEGETQYF.

The table lists this clone with a count of one. The V and J genes are TRBV15 and TRBJ2-3; the match to TRBD2 covers 12 bases. This CDR3 contains 19 residues. Germline trimming cut 0 bases from V and 2 bases from J; bases unmatched to any gene: 9. Germline assignment: CDR1 LNHNV and CDR2 YYDKDF (reference sequence). CDR3 DNA: TGTGCCACCAGCAGAGATTGGAGCACTAGCGGGGGGTACACAGATACGCAGTATTTT. It codes for CATSRDWSTSGGYTDTQYF.

V usage is TRBV2 and J usage is TRBJ2-4; TRBD1 aligns across 7 bases. Germline CDR1 is SNHLY and CDR2 is FYNNEI. The CDR3 has 17 residues. The junction had 14 bases not matched to a gene; V was cut back by 7 bases and J by 2 bases. DNA for the CDR3: TGTGCCAGCACCGGACCGGGACAGTTAAACCCCAAAAACATTCAGTACTTC. Its translation is CASTGPGQLNPKNIQYF.

This clone was observed a single time. V is TRBV19 and J is TRBJ2-7; TRBD1 aligns across 10 bases. Trimming removed 3 bases from V and 3 bases from J; junction bases left unmatched: 5. From germline, CDR1 is LNHDA and CDR2 SQIVND (reference sequence). This CDR3 comprises 15 residues. The CDR3 region is CASSIRDRGVYEQYF. CDR3 in DNA: TGTGCCAGTAGTATCCGGGACAGGGGCGTCTACGAGCAGTACTTC.

The chain employs TRBV6-5 and TRBJ2-7; TRBD2 might be the D (5 bases). The length of the CDR3 is 15 residues. The germline V gene has CDR1 MNHEY and CDR2 SVGAGI. The ends were cut back, 7 bases at V and 2 bases at J, with 18 bases in the middle. In nucleotides, the CDR3 is TGTGCCAGCAACCGACCCCCCGTGAGGGCCTACGAGCAGTACGTC. This sequence encodes CASNRPPVRAYEQYV.

The chain recombines TRBV7-2 with TRBJ1-5, with 8 bases that match TRBD1. The CDR3 has 16 amino acids. Unmatched junction bases numbered 5, after V lost 1 base and J lost 3 bases. Germline V gives CDR1 SGHTA, CDR2 FQGNSA. The CDR3 protein is CASSLGTGFPNQPQHF. DNA of the CDR3: TGTGCCAGCAGCTTAGGGACAGGGTTTCCCAATCAGCCCCAGCATTTT.

This clone turned up a few times. The genes are TRBV2 and TRBJ1-3, with TRBD1 matching over 11 bases. The germline CDR1 and CDR2 sequences are SNHLY and FYNNEI. The CDR3 has 19 amino acids. V gave up 4 bases and J gave up 0 bases; unmatched junction bases: 11. CDR3 sequence: CASSARDRGTSYSGNTIYF. Written as DNA, the CDR3 is TGTGCCAGCAGTGCCCGGGACAGGGGGACGTCCTACTCTGGAAACACCATATATTTT.

The chain carries TRBV30 and TRBJ1-3; D is ambiguous. Trimming pared 0 bases from V and 1 base from J, leaving 7 bases between. Germline V gene sequence: CDR1 GTSNPN, CDR2 SVGIG (reference sequence). The CDR3 covers 14 residues. The CDR3 region has the DNA TGTGCCTGGAGTGTACGAGGTTCTGGAAACACCATATATTTT. Translation: CAWSVRGSGNTIYF.

This clone occurred once. The genes are TRBV7-9 and TRBJ2-5, with D possibly matching TRBD2 (6 bases). V dropped 4 bases and J dropped 10 bases, with 22 bases sitting between them. CDR1 and CDR2 from the germline V gene are SEHNR and FQNEAQ (reference sequence). The CDR3 has 15 residues. CDR3 in amino acids: CASSSSGRLEGFQYF. Written as DNA, the CDR3 is TGTGCCAGCAGCTCTTCAGGGCGACTAGAGGGATTCCAGTACTTC.

The genes are TRBV29-1 and TRBJ1-3; D is perhaps TRBD1 (5 bases). The ends were cut back, 4 bases at V and 0 bases at J, with 7 bases in the middle. Germline lookup yields CDR1 SQVTM and CDR2 ANQGSEA. This CDR3 has 13 amino acids. The CDR3 reads CSVGQSSGNTIYF. The CDR3 nucleotides are TGCAGCGTTGGACAGAGCTCTGGAAACACCATATATTTT.

This clone showed up just once. This chain uses TRBV4-2 with TRBJ1-2, with D uncertain. The CDR3 is made up of 15 amino acids. Germline V gene sequence: CDR1 LGHNA, CDR2 YNFKEQ. Deletions cut 1 base from V and 8 bases from J, with 17 bases between. CDR3: CASSQVGNSLGGYTF. The CDR3 DNA follows: TGTGCCAGCAGCCAAGTCGGGAACAGCCTGGGGGGCTACACCTTC.

This clone was detected only a few times. V usage is TRBV11-3 and J usage is TRBJ2-3, with D perhaps matching TRBD2 (5 bases). The germline gives CDR1 SGHNT, CDR2 YENEEA. V lost 3 bases, J lost 5 bases, and 12 bases lay in between. The CDR3 loop spans 14 amino acids. CDR3 loop: CASSFWSGLDTQYF. The CDR3 DNA reads TGTGCCAGCAGCTTTTGGAGCGGATTAGATACGCAGTATTTT.

J is TRBJ1-4 and V is TRBV5-1; a possible D gene is TRBD1 (6 bases). The CDR3 is 16 residues long. V was pared by 0 bases and J by 10 bases, with 19 bases between. The germline V gene encodes CDR1 SGHRS and CDR2 YFSETQ. CDR3 sequence (DNA): TGCGCCAGCAGCTTGGAGGGGACAATTTACACCGGAAAACTGTTTTTT. Translating it yields CASSLEGTIYTGKLFF.

The chain links TRBV6-6 to TRBJ2-3; TRBD2 aligns across 11 bases. The CDR3 totals 15 residues. After removal of 5 bases from V and 2 bases from J, the junction contained 3 bases not matched to a gene. Germline V gene data show CDR1 as MNHNY and CDR2 as SVGAGI (reference sequence). The CDR3 loop is CASSNSGGATDTQYF. The CDR3 nucleotides read TGTGCCAGCAGTAATAGCGGGGGGGCCACAGATACGCAGTATTTT.

This sequence joins TRBV7-2 and TRBJ1-2; D might be TRBD1 (5 bases). There are 13 residues in the CDR3. With 4 bases removed from V and 5 bases from J, the gap between germline ends came to 11 bases. The germline V gene has CDR1 SGHTA and CDR2 FQGNSA. The CDR3 DNA sequence: TGTGCCAGCAGCTCAGGGATCCGGTATGGCTACACCTTC. It is translated as CASSSGIRYGYTF.

This chain uses TRBV29-1 with TRBJ2-6; D is perhaps TRBD2 (6 bases). Looked up from germline, CDR1 is SQVTM and CDR2 is ANQGSEA. This CDR3 is built from 15 residues. Trimming shortened V by 5 bases and J by 0 bases, and 11 bases separated the two germline ends. CDR3 bases: TGCAGCGTTCTGGACGGGAGCTCTGGGGCCAACGTCCTGACTTTC. This translates into CSVLDGSSGANVLTF. Looking up the rest from reference TRBV29-1 and TRBJ2-6 gives the full variable domain: SAVISQKPSRDICQRGTSLTIQCQVDSQVTMMFWYRQQPGQSLTLIATANQGSEATYESGFVIDKFPISRPNLTFSTLTVSNMSPEDSSIYLCSVLDGSSGANVLTFGAGSRLTVL.

The V and J genes are TRBV5-1 and TRBJ1-2; D is unclear. The germline V gene has CDR1 SGHRS and CDR2 YFSETQ. V lost 0 bases and J lost 4, with 13 bases in between. The CDR3 is 15 amino acids. CDR3 in DNA: TGCGCCAGCAGCTTGGTAGAGGGAGGTGTCTATGGCTACACCTTC. It is translated as CASSLVEGGVYGYTF.

The rearrangement links TRBV19 to TRBJ1-2; 11 bases fit TRBD1. Germline CDR1 and CDR2: LNHDA and SQIVND (reference sequence). This CDR3 region has 15 residues. Germline trimming cut 6 bases from V and 4 bases from J; bases unmatched to any gene: 7. CDR3 coding DNA: TGTGCCAGTAGGGCCGGGACAGGGGGAAGCTATGGCTACACCTTC. Protein: CASRAGTGGSYGYTF.

This chain links TRBV15 with TRBJ1-2; 7 nucleotides agree with TRBD1. The CDR3 contains 14 residues. Germline loops: CDR1 LNHNV, CDR2 YYDKDF (reference sequence). Trimming cost V 0 bases and J 3 bases; bases outside gene matches: 1. Written as DNA, the CDR3 is TGTGCCACCAGCAGAGATACAGGGGACTATGGCTACACCTTC. It specifies CATSRDTGDYGYTF. The variable domain in full, with the rest retrieved from reference TRBV15 and TRBJ1-2, is DAMVIQNPRYQVTQFGKPVTLSCSQTLNHNVMYWYQQKSSQAPKLLFHYYDKDFNNEADTPDNFQSRRPNTSFCFLDIRSPGLGDTAMYLCATSRDTGDYGYTFGSGTRLTVV.

The genes are TRBV9 and TRBJ1-6; TRBD1 might be the D (6 bases). Trimming took off 4 bases at V and 7 bases at J, with 15 bases between the two ends. Germline V gene data show CDR1 as SGDLS and CDR2 as YYNGEE. The CDR3 has 15 amino acids. In nucleotides, the CDR3 is TGTGCCAGCAGCATTGAAGACAGGCGCAATTCACCCCTCCACTTT. Its translation: CASSIEDRRNSPLHF.

This clone was observed a handful of times. The chain recombines TRBV6-4 with TRBJ2-3; 11 nucleotides agree with TRBD2. V lost 6 bases and J lost 3; bases outside the gene matches: 8. The CDR3 has 16 amino acids. CDR1 is MRHNA and CDR2 is SNTAGT in the germline V gene. This chain's CDR3 is CASRDIAGGPTDTQYF. CDR3 DNA sequence: TGTGCCAGCAGAGATATAGCGGGGGGGCCGACAGATACGCAGTATTTT.

In this sample, this clone turned up a few times. The chain joins TRBV7-9 to TRBJ1-1; D unclear. V was shortened by 1 base and J by 7 bases, with 13 bases between the two germline ends. Germline values: CDR1 SEHNR, CDR2 FQNEAQ (reference sequence). The CDR3 totals 14 residues. CDR3 bases: TGTGCCAGCAGCTTAGGGACCGGGGATATTGAAGCTTTCTTT. Translated: CASSLGTGDIEAFF. Full variable domain (outside the CDR3, taken from reference TRBV7-9 and TRBJ1-1): DTGVSQNPRHKITKRGQNVTFRCDPISEHNRLYWYRQTLGQGPEFLTYFQNEAQLEKSRLLSDRFSAERPKGSFSTLEIQRTEQGDSAMYLCASSLGTGDIEAFFGQGTRLTVV.